The 8 T cell receptor beta chains presented below share a single source sample, sequenced in a study of blood T cell repertoires in COVID-19. Assay: immunoSEQ multiplex PCR; the TCRdb copy retains only in-frame clones and omits some. Of more than 350,000 clones listed, 70% to 90% are singletons. Sequenced: PBMCs or T cells enriched from blood (not recorded which). These receptors originate from a woman between 18 and 29 years old who had been exposed to COVID-19.

V is TRBV11-2 and J is TRBJ2-1; D not resolved. CDR1 and CDR2 (germline): SGHAT, FQNNGV. V lost 0 bases, J lost 9 bases, and 15 bases lay in between. This CDR3 region has 15 residues. Here the CDR3 DNA reads TGTGCCAGCAGCTTAGATCCTAGTACGATGGGTGAGCAGTTCTTC. Amino acids: CASSLDPSTMGEQFF.

The CDR3 region has the DNA TGTGCCAGCAGCTTGGCGGGTATCCACAATGAGCAGTTCTTC. Its translation is CASSLAGIHNEQFF. The chain links TRBV13 to TRBJ2-1; TRBD2 might be the D (5 bases). Per the germline V gene, CDR1 is PRHDT and CDR2 is FYEKMQ (reference sequence). V was clipped by 3 bases and J by 5 bases, with 11 bases between them. The CDR3 sequence is 14 residues long.

This rearrangement joins TRBV4-1 to TRBJ2-3; D is uncertain. The germline V gene has CDR1 MGHRA and CDR2 YSYEKL. The V end lost 1 base, the J end lost 11 bases, and 4 bases lay between the germline ends. There are 10 residues in the CDR3. Here the CDR3 DNA reads TGCGCCAGCAGCCAAGGTCGGCAGTATTTT. Protein: CASSQGRQYF.

J is TRBJ1-1 and V is TRBV6-6; no reliable D call. V lost 2 bases and J 0 bases, leaving 4 bases between the germline ends. Germline V CDR1 and CDR2: MNHNY, SVGAGI (reference sequence). The CDR3 runs to 13 residues. The CDR3 DNA is TGTGCCAGCAGTTACGAGTTGAACACTGAAGCTTTCTTT. It encodes CASSYELNTEAFF.

There are many counts of this clone. The chain combines TRBV27 with TRBJ2-1, with D perhaps TRBD1 (5 bases). Trimming pared 6 bases from V and 11 bases from J, leaving 17 bases between. From germline, CDR1 is MNHEY and CDR2 SMNVEV (reference sequence). The CDR3 spans 13 residues. In DNA, the CDR3 is TGTGCCAGCAGCCCCTTCCCTTGGACACAGCAGTTCTTC. Translating it yields CASSPFPWTQQFF.

This chain uses TRBV28 with TRBJ1-3, with D possibly being TRBD1 (5 bases). Trimming cost V 6 bases and J 1 base, with 10 bases left between them. Per germline, CDR1 MDHEN and CDR2 SYDVKM. This CDR3 is built from 14 residues. CDR3 bases: TGTGCCAGCAGAACGACAGTATCTGGAAACACCATATATTTT. Its protein product is CASRTTVSGNTIYF.

The V call is TRBV28, the J call TRBJ1-5; the match to TRBD1 covers 7 bases. The CDR3 has 14 residues. The ends lost 2 bases at V and 3 bases at J; junction bases unmatched: 1. CDR1 is MDHEN and CDR2 is SYDVKM in the germline V gene. The CDR3 spells CASSLGQDNQPQHF. In DNA form, the CDR3 reads TGTGCCAGCAGTTTAGGACAGGACAATCAGCCCCAGCATTTT.

The chain has TRBV19 and TRBJ2-1; 11 nucleotides align to TRBD1. Germline loops: CDR1 LNHDA, CDR2 SQIVND (reference sequence). Trimming took 5 bases from V and 2 from J; bases not matched to a gene: 5. The CDR3 totals 16 residues. CDR3 protein: CASSPRDRGTYNEQFF. CDR3 in DNA: TGTGCCAGTAGTCCGAGGGACAGGGGGACCTACAATGAGCAGTTCTTC.